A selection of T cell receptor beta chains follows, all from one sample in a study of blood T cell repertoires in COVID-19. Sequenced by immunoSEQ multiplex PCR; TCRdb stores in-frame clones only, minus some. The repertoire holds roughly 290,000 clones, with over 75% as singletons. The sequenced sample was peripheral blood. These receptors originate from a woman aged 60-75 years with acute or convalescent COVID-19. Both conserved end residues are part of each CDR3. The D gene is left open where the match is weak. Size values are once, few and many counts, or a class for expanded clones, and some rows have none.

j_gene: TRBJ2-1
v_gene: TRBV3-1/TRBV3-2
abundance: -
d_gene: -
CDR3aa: CATSWGPSPNEQFF
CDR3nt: TGTGCCACCTCCTGGGGGCCATCACCCAATGAGCAGTTCTTC

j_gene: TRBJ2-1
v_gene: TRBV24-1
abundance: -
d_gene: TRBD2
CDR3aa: CATSGTSGMRGGEQFF
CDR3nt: TGTGCCACCAGTGGGACTAGCGGGATGAGAGGTGGTGAGCAGTTCTTC

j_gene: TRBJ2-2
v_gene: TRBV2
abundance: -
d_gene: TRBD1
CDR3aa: CASSLQGPTNTGELFF
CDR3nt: TGTGCCAGCAGCTTACAGGGGCCTACGAACACCGGGGAGCTGTTTTTT

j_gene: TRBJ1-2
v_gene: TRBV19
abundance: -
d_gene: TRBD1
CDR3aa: CASSTGTGGYGYTF
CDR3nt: TGTGCCAGTAGTACCGGGACAGGGGGCTATGGCTACACCTTC

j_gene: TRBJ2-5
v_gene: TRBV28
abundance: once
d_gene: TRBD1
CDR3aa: CASSPTGGGKTQYF
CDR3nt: TGTGCCAGCAGTCCTACAGGGGGCGGGAAGACCCAGTACTTC

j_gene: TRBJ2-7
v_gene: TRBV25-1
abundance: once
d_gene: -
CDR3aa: CASSEDSQNPYEQYF
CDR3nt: TGTGCCAGCAGTGAAGACTCTCAAAACCCCTACGAGCAGTACTTC

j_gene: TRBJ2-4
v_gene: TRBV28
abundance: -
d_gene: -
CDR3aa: CASSFYSDLAKNIQYF
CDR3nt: TGTGCCAGCAGTTTCTACAGTGACCTAGCCAAAAACATTCAGTACTTC

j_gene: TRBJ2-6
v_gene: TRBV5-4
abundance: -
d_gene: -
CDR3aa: CASSSYLGAGANVLTF
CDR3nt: TGTGCCAGCAGCTCCTATTTGGGAGCCGGGGCCAACGTCCTGACTTTC

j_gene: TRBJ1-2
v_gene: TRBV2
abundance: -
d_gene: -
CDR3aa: CASSDRGFFGYTF
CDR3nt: TGTGCCAGCAGTGACAGGGGATTTTTCGGCTACACCTTC

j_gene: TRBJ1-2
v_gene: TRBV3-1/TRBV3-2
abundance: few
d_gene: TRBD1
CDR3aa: CASSQAGGIYGYTF
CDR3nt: TGTGCCAGCAGCCAAGCAGGGGGCATATATGGCTACACCTTC

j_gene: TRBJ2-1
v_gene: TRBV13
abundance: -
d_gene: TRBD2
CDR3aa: CASSPGGAYNEQFF
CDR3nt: TGTGCCAGCAGCCCCGGGGGGGCCTACAATGAGCAGTTCTTC

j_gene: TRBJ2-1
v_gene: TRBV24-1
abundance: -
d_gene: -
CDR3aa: CATGLRDFNNEQFF
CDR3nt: TGTGCCACCGGTTTGAGGGACTTCAACAATGAGCAGTTCTTC

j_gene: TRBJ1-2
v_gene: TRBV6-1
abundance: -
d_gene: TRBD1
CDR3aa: CASSEERQGYYGYTF
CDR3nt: TGTGCCAGCAGTGAAGAACGACAGGGGTATTATGGCTACACCTTC

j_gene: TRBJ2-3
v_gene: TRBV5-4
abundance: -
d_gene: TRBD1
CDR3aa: CASSPGQGEDTQYF
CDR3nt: TGTGCCAGCAGCCCGGGACAGGGGGAAGATACGCAGTATTTT

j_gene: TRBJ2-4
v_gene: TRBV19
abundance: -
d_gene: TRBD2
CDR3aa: CASSIRGLAGVINIQYF
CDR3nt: TGTGCCAGTAGTATAAGGGGACTAGCGGGAGTTATAAACATTCAGTACTTC

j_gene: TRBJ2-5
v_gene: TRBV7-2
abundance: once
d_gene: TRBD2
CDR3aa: CASSLVTSGRGQETQYF
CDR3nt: TGTGCCAGCAGCTTAGTGACTAGCGGGAGGGGGCAAGAGACCCAGTACTTC